These 26 T cell receptor beta chains originate from one sample sequenced in a study of vaccination and CD4 T cells after COVID-19. Treatment reported: roughly 10-day PBMC culture with coronavirus spike peptide pools or control peptides (ViraFEST assay). These TCRs' antigens remain unknown. The Oncomine TCR Beta short-read assay sequenced DNA from cultured CD4+ T cells. MiXCR was run by TCRdb on the PCR reads, yielding one entry per CDR3 protein. The profile shows 15,000 or so distinct CDR3 sequences, 43% of them singletons. The sample taken for sequencing was CD4+ T cells from blood, cultured in vitro. These receptors came from a human donor who had recovered from COVID-19.

This sequence joins TRBV5-1 and TRBJ1-1; 8 bases map to TRBD1. The CDR3 is made up of 16 amino acids. The V and J ends lost 1 base and 6 bases, in that order; junction bases with no gene match: 11. From germline, CDR1 is SGHRS and CDR2 YFSETQ. This CDR3 reads CASSLTTGATLAEAFF. CDR3 bases: TGCGCCAGCAGCTTGACGACAGGGGCCACCTTGGCTGAAGCTTTCTTT.

CDR3 in DNA: TGCAGTGGGACCGCAGGTGGGTCCTACGAGCAGTACTTC. Its translation is CSGTAGGSYEQYF. V gene TRBV20-1 combines with J gene TRBJ2-7; D call uncertain. The CDR3 has 13 residues. Germline CDR1 and CDR2: DFQATT and SNEGSKA (reference sequence). V gave up 7 bases and J gave up 1 base, with 14 bases separating them.

The chain employs TRBV25-1 and TRBJ2-5; weak D call: TRBD2 (7 bases). CDR3 size: 19 residues. V was clipped by 8 bases and J by 5 bases, with 33 bases between them. The germline gives CDR1 MGHDK, CDR2 SYGVNS. CDR3 nucleotide sequence: TGTGCCAGCGGACCTAACAGGGAGGGATCTACCCGTAAACGGGAGACCCAGTACTTC. It is translated as CASGPNREGSTRKRETQYF.

This clonotype was observed a few times. This CDR3 is CASRLQGGNQPQHF. CDR3 DNA sequence: TGTGCCAGCAGGCTACAGGGGGGAAATCAGCCCCAGCATTTT. The chain combines TRBV6-1 with TRBJ1-5; TRBD1 matches 8 bases. Germline CDR1 reads MNHNS; CDR2 reads SASEGT. Unmatched junction bases numbered 5, after V lost 6 bases and J lost 4 bases. This CDR3 is built from 14 residues.

This clonotype was detected only once. V and J are TRBV19 and TRBJ2-2, with 7 bases identical to TRBD1. J gave up 7 bases and V 7 bases, and 6 bases lay outside the gene matches. The CDR3 loop spans 13 amino acids. The germline gives CDR1 LNHDA, CDR2 SQIVND (reference sequence). The CDR3 nucleotides read TGTGCCAGTATGGGGACAGTTCTCGGGGAGCTGTTTTTT. This codes for CASMGTVLGELFF. Complete variable domain (other parts from reference TRBV19 and TRBJ2-2): DGGITQSPKYLFRKEGQNVTLSCEQNLNHDAMYWYRQDPGQGLRLIYYSQIVNDFQKGDIAEGYSVSREKKESFPLTVTSAQKNPTAFYLCASMGTVLGELFFGEGSRLTVL.

This clonotype has only a few counts. The chain is built from TRBV12-3 or TRBV12-4 and TRBJ1-2, with D unclear. With 3 bases removed from V and 7 bases from J, the gap between germline ends came to 12 bases. The length of the CDR3 is 13 residues. Written as DNA, the CDR3 is TGTGCCAGCAGTTTTGATGTCTCGGGTGGCTACACCTTC. Amino acid sequence: CASSFDVSGGYTF.

The rearrangement uses TRBV9 and TRBJ2-5; 7 bases fit TRBD2. CDR1 is SGDLS and CDR2 is YYNGEE in the germline V gene. J lost 1 base, V lost 2 bases, and 8 bases had no gene match. This CDR3 region has 16 residues. DNA for the CDR3: TGTGCCAGCAGCGTCGGTAGCGGGCGGGCCCAAGAGACCCAGTACTTC. It encodes CASSVGSGRAQETQYF. Filled out from reference TRBV9 and TRBJ2-5, the complete variable domain reads DSGVTQTPKHLITATGQRVTLRCSPRSGDLSVYWYQQSLDQGLQFLIQYYNGEERAKGNILERFSAQQFPDLHSELNLSSLELGDSALYFCASSVGSGRAQETQYFGPGTRLLVL.

The rearrangement links TRBV28 to TRBJ1-5, with D perhaps TRBD1 (5 bases). The CDR3 has 14 residues. Germline CDR1 and CDR2: MDHEN and SYDVKM. Trimming took 7 bases from V and 3 from J, leaving 13 bases between them. In DNA, the CDR3 is TGTGCCAGCACTCTCGACGGACACAATCAGCCCCAGCATTTT. Translated: CASTLDGHNQPQHF.

This chain uses TRBV6-1 with TRBJ1-5; no definite D call. This CDR3 region has 12 residues. Trimming took 6 bases from V and 4 from J, leaving 7 bases between them. CDR1 and CDR2 from the germline V gene are MNHNS and SASEGT. The CDR3 reads CASRESNQPQHF. Here the CDR3 DNA reads TGTGCCAGCAGGGAATCGAATCAGCCCCAGCATTTT.

The genes are TRBV7-2 and TRBJ2-7, with D unresolved. Trimming took off 1 base at V and 2 bases at J, with 12 bases between the two ends. The CDR3 is 15 amino acids. The germline gives CDR1 SGHTA, CDR2 FQGNSA. The CDR3 DNA sequence: TGTGCCAGCAGCTTAGGAGCCAGTCTCCCCTACGAGCAGTACTTC. This codes for CASSLGASLPYEQYF.

V is TRBV6-1 and J is TRBJ1-2; D is undetermined. This CDR3 region has 14 residues. The germline gives CDR1 MNHNS, CDR2 SASEGT. Trimming shortened V by 0 bases and J by 6 bases, and 11 bases separated the two germline ends. This chain's CDR3 is CASSEANRQDGYTF. The CDR3 DNA sequence: TGTGCCAGCAGTGAAGCGAACCGGCAGGATGGCTACACCTTC.

This clonotype turned up a few times. J is TRBJ1-2 and V is TRBV30; a weak D match, TRBD1 (5 bases). Germline CDR1 and CDR2: GTSNPN and SVGIG (reference sequence). The CDR3 extends over 13 amino acids. V was pared by 5 bases and J by 3 bases, with 13 bases between. Here the CDR3 reads CAWRSRGHYGYTF. CDR3 nucleotide sequence: TGTGCCTGGCGCAGTCGGGGACACTATGGCTACACCTTC.

This chain uses TRBV28 with TRBJ2-6; 7 bases fit TRBD2. Germline CDR1 and CDR2: MDHEN and SYDVKM. The CDR3 runs 15 residues. The CDR3 nucleotides read TGTGTCACGGCAGGTGGGAGGGCTGGGGCCAACGTCCTGACTTTC. Protein: CVTAGGRAGANVLTF.

The V and J genes are TRBV20-1 and TRBJ1-1; D is unresolved. Germline V gives CDR1 DFQATT, CDR2 SNEGSKA (reference sequence). Between the trimmed V and J ends, which lost 5 bases and 4 bases, there was a span of 17 bases. CDR3 length: 14 amino acids. The CDR3 bases are TGCAGTGCTCACCGGCCGGGTGTCAGCACTGAAGCTTTCTTT. Protein sequence: CSAHRPGVSTEAFF.

This clonotype was seen a few times. The rearrangement uses TRBV2 and TRBJ2-1; 9 nucleotides match TRBD2. The V segment lost 3 bases and the J segment 6 bases; nucleotides outside the gene matches: 9. The CDR3 totals 16 residues. The V gene's germline CDR1 is SNHLY and CDR2 FYNNEI. CDR3 sequence reads: CASSDGGSGRGNEQFF. As DNA, the CDR3 is TGTGCCAGCAGTGATGGTGGTAGCGGGAGAGGCAATGAGCAGTTCTTC.

This clonotype has only a few counts. The chain employs TRBV6-1 and TRBJ1-5; 8 bases match TRBD1. Germline CDR1 MNHNS, CDR2 SASEGT. This CDR3 is 16 amino acids long. V lost 8 bases and J lost 0; bases outside the gene matches: 9. The CDR3 DNA is TGTGCCAGCCGATCCGGGACAGGCTATAGCAATCAGCCCCAGCATTTT. Its translation: CASRSGTGYSNQPQHF.

This clonotype was seen a handful of times. V is TRBV24-1 and J is TRBJ2-5; tentatively, D is TRBD1 (5 bases). The CDR3 is 15 residues long. Per germline, CDR1 KGHDR and CDR2 SFDVKD. The ends were cut back, 3 bases at V and 1 base at J, with 11 bases in the middle. CDR3 in amino acids: CATSDPRQPQETQYF. CDR3 DNA sequence: TGTGCCACCAGTGATCCGCGACAGCCCCAAGAGACCCAGTACTTC.

The J gene is TRBJ2-2, the V gene TRBV6-5; D may be TRBD2 (7 bases). CDR3 length: 16 residues. Germline CDR1 and CDR2: MNHEY and SVGAGI. Trimming stripped 2 bases from V and 3 bases from J, with 13 bases between. CDR3 nucleotides: TGTGCCAGCAGTTACCATGGGGGGGGCGACACCGGGGAGCTGTTTTTT. It specifies CASSYHGGGDTGELFF.

The V and J genes are TRBV6-2 or TRBV6-3 and TRBJ1-1; TRBD1 matches 10 bases. This CDR3 has 15 amino acids. V shed 2 bases, J shed 7 bases, and the junction held 7 bases outside the gene matches. Germline V lookup: CDR1 MNHEY, CDR2 SVGEGT. The CDR3 DNA follows: TGTGCCAGCAGTTACCCCGACAGGGGGCGGCGTGAAGCTTTCTTT. Its translation is CASSYPDRGRREAFF.

This clonotype appeared a single time. The chain recombines TRBV2 with TRBJ2-2, with D tentatively TRBD1 or TRBD2 (5 bases each). Per the germline V gene, CDR1 is SNHLY and CDR2 is FYNNEI. This CDR3 is 14 amino acids long. V lost 7 bases and J 1 base, leaving 10 bases between the germline ends. DNA for the CDR3: TGTGCCAGCAATCTGGGGGAGAACACCGGGGAGCTGTTTTTT. Translated: CASNLGENTGELFF.

The chain couples TRBV24-1 to TRBJ2-5, with D possibly TRBD2 on 6 matching bases. This CDR3 is 17 amino acids long. V was trimmed by 7 bases and J by 4 bases, leaving 24 bases between them. Looked up from germline, CDR1 is KGHDR and CDR2 is SFDVKD. CDR3 in DNA: TGTGCCACCAGCGGTGGTGGGGTAGCGGCGACCATAGAGACCCAGTACTTC. It encodes CATSGGGVAATIETQYF.

This clonotype has just one count. The V call is TRBV3-1, the J call TRBJ1-2, with a possible D match to TRBD1 (6 bases). V lost 1 base to trimming and J lost 9 bases, with 15 bases between them. The germline gives CDR1 LGHDT, CDR2 YNNKEL (reference sequence). The CDR3 totals 14 residues. The CDR3 is CASSQATGWGSYTF. The DNA of the CDR3 is TGTGCCAGCAGCCAAGCCACAGGGTGGGGTAGCTACACCTTC.

V gene TRBV11-2 combines with J gene TRBJ2-7, with D hard to call. The V gene lost 4 bases and the J gene lost 3 bases, with 4 bases spanning the gap. CDR1 and CDR2 (germline): SGHAT, FQNNGV. The CDR3 sequence is 11 residues long. CDR3 region: CASSSNYEQYF. CDR3 in DNA: TGTGCCAGCAGCTCAAACTACGAGCAGTACTTC.

The V call is TRBV7-2, the J call TRBJ2-7; D may be TRBD1 or TRBD2 (7 bases each). This CDR3 comprises 19 residues. V lost 2 bases and J lost 0, with 23 bases in between. Germline V gives CDR1 SGHTA, CDR2 FQGNSA. The DNA for the CDR3 is TGTGCCAGCAGCTTATCCGGGCAGGGGGGGATGAGGGTCTCCTACGAGCAGTACTTC. Protein sequence: CASSLSGQGGMRVSYEQYF.

This sequence joins TRBV18 and TRBJ2-3, with 9 bases aligning to TRBD2. Germline trimming cut 2 bases from V and 0 bases from J; bases unmatched to any gene: 3. Germline-derived CDR1 and CDR2 are KGHSH and LQKENI. The length of the CDR3 is 16 residues. The DNA for the CDR3 is TGTGCCAGCTCACCAGGGCTAGCGGGGAGCACAGATACGCAGTATTTT. Translation: CASSPGLAGSTDTQYF.

This chain links TRBV30 with TRBJ1-3; the D gene is possibly TRBD1 (5 bases). Trimming left V 3 bases short and J 0 bases short, with 12 bases between. The CDR3 is 15 amino acids. CDR1 and CDR2 from the germline V gene are GTSNPN and SVGIG (reference sequence). The CDR3 nucleotides read TGTGCCTGGAGGAGCCTGACAGCCTCTGGAAACACCATATATTTT. This sequence encodes CAWRSLTASGNTIYF.